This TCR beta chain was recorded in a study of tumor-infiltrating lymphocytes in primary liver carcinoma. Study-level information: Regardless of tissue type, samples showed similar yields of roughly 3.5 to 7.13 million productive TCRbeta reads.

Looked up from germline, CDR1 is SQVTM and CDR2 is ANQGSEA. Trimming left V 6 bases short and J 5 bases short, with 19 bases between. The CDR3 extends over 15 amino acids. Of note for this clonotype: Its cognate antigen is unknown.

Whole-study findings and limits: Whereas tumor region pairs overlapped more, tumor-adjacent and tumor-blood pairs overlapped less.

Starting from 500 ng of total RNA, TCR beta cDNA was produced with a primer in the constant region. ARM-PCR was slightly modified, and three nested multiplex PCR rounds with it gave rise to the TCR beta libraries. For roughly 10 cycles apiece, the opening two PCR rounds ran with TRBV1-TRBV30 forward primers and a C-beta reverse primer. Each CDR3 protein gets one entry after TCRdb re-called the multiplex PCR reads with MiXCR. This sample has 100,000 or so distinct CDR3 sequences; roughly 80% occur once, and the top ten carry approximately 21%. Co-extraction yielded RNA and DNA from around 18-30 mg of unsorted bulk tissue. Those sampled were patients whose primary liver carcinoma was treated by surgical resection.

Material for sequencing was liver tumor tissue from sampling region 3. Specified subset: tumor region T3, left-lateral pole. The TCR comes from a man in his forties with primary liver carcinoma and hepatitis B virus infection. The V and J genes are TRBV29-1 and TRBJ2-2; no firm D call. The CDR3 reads CSVARSVGRTGELFF. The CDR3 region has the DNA TGCAGCGTCGCGAGGAGTGTAGGGCGAACCGGGGAGCTGTTTTTT.